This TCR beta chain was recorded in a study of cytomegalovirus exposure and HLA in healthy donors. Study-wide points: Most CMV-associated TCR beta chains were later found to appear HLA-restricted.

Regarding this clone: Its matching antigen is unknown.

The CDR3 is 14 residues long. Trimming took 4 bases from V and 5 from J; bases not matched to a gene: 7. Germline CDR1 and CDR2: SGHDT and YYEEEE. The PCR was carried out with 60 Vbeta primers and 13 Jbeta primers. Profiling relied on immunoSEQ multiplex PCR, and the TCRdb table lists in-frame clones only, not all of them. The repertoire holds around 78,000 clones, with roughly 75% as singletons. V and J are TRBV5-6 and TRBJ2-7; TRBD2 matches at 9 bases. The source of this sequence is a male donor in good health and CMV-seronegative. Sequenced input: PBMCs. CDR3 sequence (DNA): TGTGCCAGCAGCCAGGGACTAGCCCTCCACGAGCAGTACTTC. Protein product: CASSQGLALHEQYF.